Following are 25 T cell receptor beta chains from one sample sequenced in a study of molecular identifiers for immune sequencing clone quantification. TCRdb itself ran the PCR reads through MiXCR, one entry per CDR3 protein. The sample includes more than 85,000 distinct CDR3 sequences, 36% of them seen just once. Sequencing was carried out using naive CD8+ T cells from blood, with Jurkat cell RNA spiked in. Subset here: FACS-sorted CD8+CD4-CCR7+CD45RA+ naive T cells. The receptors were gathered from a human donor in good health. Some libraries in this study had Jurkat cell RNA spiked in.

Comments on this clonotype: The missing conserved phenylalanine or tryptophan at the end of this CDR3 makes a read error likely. This chain's CDR3 is CASSRRTNTEAFL. The CDR3 DNA sequence: TGTGCCAGCAGTCGCCGGACGAACACTGAAGCTTTCCTT. V is TRBV7-6 and J is TRBJ1-1; no definite D call. CDR1 is SGHVS, CDR2 FNYEAQ, per germline. CDR3 length: 13 amino acids. Between the trimmed V and J ends, which lost 6 bases and 1 base, there was a span of 9 bases.

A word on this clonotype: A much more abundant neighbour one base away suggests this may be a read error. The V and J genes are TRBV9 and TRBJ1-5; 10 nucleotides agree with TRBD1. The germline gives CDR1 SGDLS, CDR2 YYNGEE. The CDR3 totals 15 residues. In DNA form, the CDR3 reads TGTGCCAGCAGCGGGACAGGGGGACCCAATCAGCCCCTGCATTTT. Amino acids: CASSGTGGPNQPLHF.

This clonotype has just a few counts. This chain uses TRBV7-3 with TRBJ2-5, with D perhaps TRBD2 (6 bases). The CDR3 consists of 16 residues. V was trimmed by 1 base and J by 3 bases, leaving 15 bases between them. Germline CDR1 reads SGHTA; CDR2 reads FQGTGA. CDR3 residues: CASSLKTGEEKETQYF. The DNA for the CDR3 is TGTGCCAGCAGCTTAAAAACGGGAGAAGAAAAAGAGACCCAGTACTTC.

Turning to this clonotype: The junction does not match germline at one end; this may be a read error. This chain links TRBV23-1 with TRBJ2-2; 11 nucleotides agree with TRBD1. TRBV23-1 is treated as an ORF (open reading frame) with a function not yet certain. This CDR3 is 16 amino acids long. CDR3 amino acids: CASSPGQGANTGELIF. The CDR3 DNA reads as TGCGCCAGCAGTCCTGGACAGGGGGCGAACACCGGGGAGCTGATTTTT.

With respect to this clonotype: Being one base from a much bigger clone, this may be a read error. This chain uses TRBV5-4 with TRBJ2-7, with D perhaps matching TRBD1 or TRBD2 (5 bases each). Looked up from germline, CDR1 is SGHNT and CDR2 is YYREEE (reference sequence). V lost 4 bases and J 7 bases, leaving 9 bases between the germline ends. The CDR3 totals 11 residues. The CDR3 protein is CASSDGAEQYF. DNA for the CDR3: TGTGCCAGCAGCGACGGGGCTGAGCAGTACTTC.

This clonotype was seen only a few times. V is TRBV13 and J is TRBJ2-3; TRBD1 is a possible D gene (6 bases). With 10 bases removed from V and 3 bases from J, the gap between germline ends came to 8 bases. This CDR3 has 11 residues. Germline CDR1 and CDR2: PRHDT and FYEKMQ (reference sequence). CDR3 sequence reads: CAIGGTDTQYF. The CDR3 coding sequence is TGTGCCATAGGGGGAACAGATACGCAGTATTTT. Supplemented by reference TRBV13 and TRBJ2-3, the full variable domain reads AAGVIQSPRHLIKEKRETATLKCYPIPRHDTVYWYQQGPGQDPQFLISFYEKMQSDKGSIPDRFSAQQFSDYHSELNMSSLELGDSALYFCAIGGTDTQYFGPGTRLTVL.

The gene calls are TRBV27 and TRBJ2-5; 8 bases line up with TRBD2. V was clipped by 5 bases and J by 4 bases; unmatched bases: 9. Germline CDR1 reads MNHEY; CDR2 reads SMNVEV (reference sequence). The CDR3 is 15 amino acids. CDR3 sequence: CASSPTSGRGETQYF. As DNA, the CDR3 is TGTGCCAGCAGTCCCACTAGCGGAAGGGGAGAGACCCAGTACTTC.

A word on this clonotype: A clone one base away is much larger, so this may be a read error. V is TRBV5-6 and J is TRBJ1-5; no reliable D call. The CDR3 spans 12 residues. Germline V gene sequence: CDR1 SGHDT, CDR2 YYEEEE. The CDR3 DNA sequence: TGTGCCAGCTGCTTCCAGAGTCAGCCCCAGCATTTT. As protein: CASCFQSQPQHF. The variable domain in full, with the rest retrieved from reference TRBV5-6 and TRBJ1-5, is DAGVTQSPTHLIKTRGQQVTLRCSPKSGHDTVSWYQQALGQGPQFIFQYYEEEERQRGNFPDRFSGHQFPNYSSELNVNALLLGDSALYLCASCFQSQPQHFGDGTRLSIL.

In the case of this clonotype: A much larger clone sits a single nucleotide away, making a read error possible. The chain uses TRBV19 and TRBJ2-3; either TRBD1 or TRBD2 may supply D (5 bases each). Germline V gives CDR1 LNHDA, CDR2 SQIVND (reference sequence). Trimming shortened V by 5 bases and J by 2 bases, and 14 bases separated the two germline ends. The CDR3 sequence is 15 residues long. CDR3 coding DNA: TGTGCCAGTAGTCCCCCGGGACCCTACACAGATACGCAGTATTTT. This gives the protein CASSPPGPYTDTQYF.

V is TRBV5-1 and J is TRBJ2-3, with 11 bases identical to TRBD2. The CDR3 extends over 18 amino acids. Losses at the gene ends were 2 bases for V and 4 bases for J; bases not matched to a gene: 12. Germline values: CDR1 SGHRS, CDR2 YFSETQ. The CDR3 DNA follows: TGCGCCAGCAGCTTAGTCACCCTCACTAGCGGGAGAGCAGATACGCAGTATTTT. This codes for CASSLVTLTSGRADTQYF. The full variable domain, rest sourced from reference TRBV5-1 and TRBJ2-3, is KAGVTQTPRYLIKTRGQQVTLSCSPISGHRSVSWYQQTPGQGLQFLFEYFSETQRNKGNFPGRFSGRQFSNSRSEMNVSTLELGDSALYLCASSLVTLTSGRADTQYFGPGTRLTVL.

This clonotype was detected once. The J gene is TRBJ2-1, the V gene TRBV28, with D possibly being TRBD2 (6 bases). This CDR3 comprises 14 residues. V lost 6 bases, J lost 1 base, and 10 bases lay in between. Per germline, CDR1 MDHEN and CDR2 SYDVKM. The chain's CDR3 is CASRLAESYNEQFF. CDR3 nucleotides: TGTGCCAGCAGATTAGCGGAGTCCTACAATGAGCAGTTCTTC.

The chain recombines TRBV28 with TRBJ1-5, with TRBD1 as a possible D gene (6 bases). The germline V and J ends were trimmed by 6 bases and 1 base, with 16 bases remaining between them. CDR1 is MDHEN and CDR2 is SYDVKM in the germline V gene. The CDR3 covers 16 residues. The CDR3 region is CASSELGQISNQPQHF. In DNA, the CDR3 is TGTGCCAGCAGCGAGTTAGGACAGATCAGCAATCAGCCCCAGCATTTT.

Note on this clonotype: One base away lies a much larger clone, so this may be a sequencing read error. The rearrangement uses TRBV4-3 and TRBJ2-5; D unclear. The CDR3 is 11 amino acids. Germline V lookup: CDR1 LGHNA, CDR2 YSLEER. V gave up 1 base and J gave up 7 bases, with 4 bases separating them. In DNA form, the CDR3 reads TGCGCCAGCAGCCAAGGAGGGACCCAGTACTTC. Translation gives CASSQGGTQYF.

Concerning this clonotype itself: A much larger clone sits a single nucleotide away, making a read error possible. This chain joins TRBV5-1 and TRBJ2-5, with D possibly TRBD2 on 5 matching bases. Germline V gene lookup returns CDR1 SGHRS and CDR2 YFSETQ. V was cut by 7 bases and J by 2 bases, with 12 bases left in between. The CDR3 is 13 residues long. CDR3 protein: CASGLQRQETQYF. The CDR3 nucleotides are TGCGCCAGCGGACTTCAACGTCAAGAGACCCAGTACTTC. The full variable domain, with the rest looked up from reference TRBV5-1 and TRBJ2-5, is KAGVTQTPRYLIKTRGQQVTLSCSPISGHRSVSWYQQTPGQGLQFLFEYFSETQRNKGNFPGRFSGRQFSNSRSEMNVSTLELGDSALYLCASGLQRQETQYFGPGTRLLVL.

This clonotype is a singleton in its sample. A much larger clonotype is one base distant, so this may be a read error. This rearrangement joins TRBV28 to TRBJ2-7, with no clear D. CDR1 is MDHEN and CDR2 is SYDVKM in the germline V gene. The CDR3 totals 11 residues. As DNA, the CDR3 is TGTGCCAGCAGCCCTAGATACGAGCTGTACTTC. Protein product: CASSPRYELYF.

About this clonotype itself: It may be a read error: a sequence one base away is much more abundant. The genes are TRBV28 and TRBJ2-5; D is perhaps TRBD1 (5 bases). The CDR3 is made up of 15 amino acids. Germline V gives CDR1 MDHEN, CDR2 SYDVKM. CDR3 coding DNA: TGTGCCAGCAGTCTACTGACAGCCGCGCAAGAGACCCAGAACTTC. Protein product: CASSLLTAAQETQNF.

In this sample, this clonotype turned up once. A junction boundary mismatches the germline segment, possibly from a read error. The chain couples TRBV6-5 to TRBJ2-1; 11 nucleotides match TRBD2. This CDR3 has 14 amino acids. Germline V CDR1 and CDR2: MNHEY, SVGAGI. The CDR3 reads CASSEGLAGNELFF. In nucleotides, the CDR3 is TGTGCCAGCAGTGAAGGACTAGCGGGTAATGAGCTGTTCTTC.

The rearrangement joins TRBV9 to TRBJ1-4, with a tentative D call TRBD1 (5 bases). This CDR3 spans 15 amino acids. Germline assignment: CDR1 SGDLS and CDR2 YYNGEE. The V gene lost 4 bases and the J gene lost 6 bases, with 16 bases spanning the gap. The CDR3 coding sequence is TGTGCCAGCAGCTTATCCGGGGCCGAGCATGAAAAACTGTTTTTT. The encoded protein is CASSLSGAEHEKLFF.

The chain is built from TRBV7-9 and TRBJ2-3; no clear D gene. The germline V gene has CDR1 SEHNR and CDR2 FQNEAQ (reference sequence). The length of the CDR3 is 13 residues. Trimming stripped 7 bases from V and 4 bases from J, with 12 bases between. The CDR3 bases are TGTGCCAGCAACCCCCCCCCGGCAGATACGCAGTATTTT. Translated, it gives CASNPPPADTQYF.

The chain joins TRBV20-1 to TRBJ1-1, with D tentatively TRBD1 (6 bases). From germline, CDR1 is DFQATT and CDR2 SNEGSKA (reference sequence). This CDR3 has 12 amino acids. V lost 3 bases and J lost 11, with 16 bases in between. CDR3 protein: CSARGQRREAFF. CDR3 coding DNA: TGCAGTGCTAGGGGACAACGGCGAGAGGCTTTCTTT.

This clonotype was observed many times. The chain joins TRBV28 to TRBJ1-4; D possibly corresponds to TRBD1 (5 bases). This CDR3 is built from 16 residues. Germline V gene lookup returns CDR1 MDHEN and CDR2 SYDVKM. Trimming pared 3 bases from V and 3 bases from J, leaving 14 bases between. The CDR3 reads CASSLWDGGANEKLFF. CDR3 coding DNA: TGTGCCAGCAGTTTGTGGGATGGGGGAGCTAATGAAAAACTGTTTTTT.

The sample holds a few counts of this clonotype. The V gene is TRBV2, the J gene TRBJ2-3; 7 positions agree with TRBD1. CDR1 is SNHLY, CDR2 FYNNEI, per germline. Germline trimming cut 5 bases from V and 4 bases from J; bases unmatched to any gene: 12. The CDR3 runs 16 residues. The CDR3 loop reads CASSRYRDRGPDTQYF. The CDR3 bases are TGTGCCAGCAGTCGATACCGGGACAGAGGGCCAGATACGCAGTATTTT.

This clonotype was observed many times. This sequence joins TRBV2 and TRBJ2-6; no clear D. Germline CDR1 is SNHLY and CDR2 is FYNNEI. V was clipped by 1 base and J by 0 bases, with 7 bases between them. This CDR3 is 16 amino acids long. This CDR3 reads CASSEVGHSGANVLTF. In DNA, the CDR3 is TGTGCCAGCAGTGAAGTCGGCCACTCTGGGGCCAACGTCCTGACTTTC.

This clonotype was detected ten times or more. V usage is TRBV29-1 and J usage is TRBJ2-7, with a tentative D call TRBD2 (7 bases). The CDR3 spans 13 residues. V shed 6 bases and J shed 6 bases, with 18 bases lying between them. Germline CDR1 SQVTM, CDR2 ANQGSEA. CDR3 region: CSVAEGGASEQYF. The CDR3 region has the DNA TGCAGCGTAGCGGAGGGGGGGGCGAGCGAGCAGTACTTC.

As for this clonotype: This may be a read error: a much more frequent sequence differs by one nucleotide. The CDR3 loop is CASSAGGGLDTEAFF. CDR3 in DNA: TGTGCCAGCAGCGCGGGCGGGGGGCTTGACACTGAAGCTTTCTTT. This chain joins TRBV11-2 and TRBJ1-1; D might be TRBD1 (6 bases). The CDR3 has 15 amino acids. Looked up from germline, CDR1 is SGHAT and CDR2 is FQNNGV. V lost 5 bases, J lost 3 bases, and 16 bases lay in between.